Sequencing of this TCR beta chain was carried out in a study of T cells in Graves' hyperthyroidism and ophthalmopathy. General study findings and limits: Ophthalmopathy, as predicted by the model, came a median approximately 5.9 months after the prediction.

A note on this clonotype: Its antigen is not identified.

There were TCR beta CDR3 regions amplified from RNA transcripts. RT-PCR in the first round (using the HTBI primer set) targeted the TCR CDR3. TCRdb re-called the multiplex PCR reads through MiXCR, storing one row per CDR3 protein. The data hold a few hundred thousand distinct CDR3 sequences, with 46% observed a single time. This CDR3 spans 11 amino acids. Trimming removed 3 bases at V and 6 bases at J, with 5 bases between. Germline CDR1 and CDR2: ENHRY and SYGVKD. The sequence derives from an adult woman with Graves' disease, either hyperthyroidism or ophthalmopathy (not recorded which). Sequencing used peripheral blood or thyroid tissue (not recorded which). This chain connects TRBV10-3 to TRBJ1-1, with D unresolved. The CDR3 reads CAISDHAEAFF. CDR3 DNA sequence: TGTGCCATCAGTGATCACGCTGAAGCTTTCTTT.